This passage covers 14 T cell receptor beta chains from one sample sequenced in a study of blood T cell repertoires in COVID-19 (dated by TCRdb to about 2020). Preparation of the library involved the immunoSEQ multiplex PCR assay. TCRdb took over this immuneACCESS table, retaining in-frame rearrangements with V and J assigned. Such tables are incomplete; in checked studies, under half of the missing clones stem from an unresolved V gene, and the remainder is unexplained. This sample comprises 150,000 to 200,000 clones, 65% to 90% of them detected only once. The ten biggest clones cover approximately 7% of the sample. Sequenced: peripheral blood. These receptors came from a woman between 40 and 55 years old with COVID-19, enrolled during active disease.

The chain recombines TRBV18 with TRBJ2-1; D perhaps matches TRBD2 (6 bases). Deletions cut 0 bases from V and 6 bases from J, with 9 bases between. The CDR3 covers 14 residues. Germline CDR1 reads KGHSH; CDR2 reads LQKENI. The CDR3 region has the DNA TGTGCCAGCTCACCACCGACCGGGGGCAATGAGCAGTTCTTC. Translating it yields CASSPPTGGNEQFF.

V gene TRBV19 combines with J gene TRBJ1-2, with 9 bases lining up with TRBD1. The germline V gene encodes CDR1 LNHDA and CDR2 SQIVND (reference sequence). CDR3 length equals 13 residues. V was clipped by 8 bases and J by 6 bases; unmatched bases: 7. The CDR3 sequence: CASGRTGADGYTF. The CDR3 DNA reads as TGTGCCAGTGGGCGGACAGGGGCGGATGGCTACACCTTC.

The V and J genes are TRBV12-3 or TRBV12-4 and TRBJ2-5; D is undetermined. The CDR3 is made up of 11 amino acids. With 5 bases removed from V and 5 bases from J, the gap between germline ends came to 6 bases. The CDR3 spells CASSIRETQYF. Here the CDR3 DNA reads TGTGCCAGCAGTATCAGGGAGACCCAGTACTTC.

V gene TRBV7-9 combines with J gene TRBJ1-2; weak D call: TRBD1 (6 bases). The V end lost 4 bases, the J end lost 7 bases, and 10 bases lay between the germline ends. Germline loops: CDR1 SEHNR, CDR2 FQNEAQ (reference sequence). The CDR3 loop spans 12 amino acids. The CDR3 protein is CASSSLGGGYTF. CDR3 bases: TGTGCCAGCAGCTCTTTAGGGGGTGGCTACACCTTC.

The V and J genes are TRBV6-6 and TRBJ2-7; TRBD1 might be the D (6 bases). V shed 4 bases and J shed 2 bases, with 15 bases lying between them. CDR3 size: 15 residues. Germline V gene lookup returns CDR1 MNHNY and CDR2 SVGAGI (reference sequence). The CDR3 region is CASSSQGPITYEQYV. The CDR3 DNA sequence: TGTGCCAGCAGTTCACAGGGACCGATCACCTACGAGCAGTACGTC.

The gene calls are TRBV9 and TRBJ2-3; D call uncertain. This CDR3 is built from 14 residues. CDR1 and CDR2 from the germline V gene are SGDLS and YYNGEE. V was trimmed by 0 bases and J by 4 bases, leaving 9 bases between them. The CDR3 reads CASSVGAASDTQYF. The CDR3 region has the DNA TGTGCCAGCAGCGTAGGCGCCGCGTCAGATACGCAGTATTTT.

The rearrangement uses TRBV7-9 and TRBJ2-2; D perhaps matches TRBD2 (5 bases). CDR3 size: 14 residues. With 3 bases removed from V and 5 bases from J, the gap between germline ends came to 10 bases. Germline V lookup: CDR1 SEHNR, CDR2 FQNEAQ (reference sequence). The CDR3 is CASSFEGLTGELFF. The CDR3 DNA reads as TGTGCCAGCAGCTTCGAGGGATTAACCGGGGAGCTGTTTTTT.

This chain uses TRBV7-8 with TRBJ2-7, with D uncertain. Germline V gene sequence: CDR1 SGHVS, CDR2 FQNEAQ. Deletions cut 5 bases from V and 4 bases from J, with 12 bases between. This CDR3 has 13 amino acids. CDR3 in amino acids: CASSRTGRYEQYF. In DNA, the CDR3 is TGTGCCAGCAGCCGCACGGGTCGATACGAGCAGTACTTC.

The chain couples TRBV4-2 to TRBJ2-1; no firm D call. The V gene's germline CDR1 is LGHNA and CDR2 YNFKEQ. V was clipped by 0 bases and J by 1 base, with 13 bases between them. The length of the CDR3 is 17 residues. The CDR3 nucleotides are TGTGCCAGCAGCCAAGATCACGGCAGCGCATCCTACAATGAGCAGTTCTTC. Amino acid sequence: CASSQDHGSASYNEQFF.

On this clone itself: The sample carries other DNA sequences with the same CDR3. This chain uses TRBV6-5 with TRBJ2-7; a possible D gene is TRBD2 (6 bases). CDR1 and CDR2 (germline): MNHEY, SVGAGI. V lost 7 bases and J lost 7, with 11 bases in between. The CDR3 runs to 11 residues. CDR3 in DNA: TGTGCCAGCACCCCCGGAGGGGAGCAGTACGTC. Its protein product is CASTPGGEQYV.

This clone is a singleton in its sample. The chain couples TRBV2 to TRBJ1-1, with 7 bases that match TRBD1. Per the germline V gene, CDR1 is SNHLY and CDR2 is FYNNEI. This CDR3 spans 13 amino acids. V trimming: 3 bases; J trimming: 4 bases; junction bases outside the gene matches: 2. As DNA, the CDR3 is TGTGCCAGCAGTGATTCAGGGGGCACTGAAGCTTTCTTT. Protein product: CASSDSGGTEAFF.

The chain carries TRBV9 and TRBJ2-2; 9 bases align to TRBD1. From germline, CDR1 is SGDLS and CDR2 YYNGEE. The CDR3 totals 14 residues. J lost 7 bases, V lost 5 bases, and 6 bases had no gene match. The CDR3 nucleotides read TGTGCCAGCAGTCGGACAGGGGCCGGCGGGGAGCTGTTTTTT. It encodes CASSRTGAGGELFF.

This chain joins TRBV18 and TRBJ2-3, with TRBD2 matching over 11 bases. CDR3 length: 14 amino acids. Germline CDR1 is KGHSH and CDR2 is LQKENI. The ends lost 8 bases at V and 2 bases at J; junction bases unmatched: 3. CDR3 sequence (DNA): TGTGCCAGCGCGACTAGCGGGGCCACAGATACGCAGTATTTT. This sequence encodes CASATSGATDTQYF.

V and J are TRBV7-6 and TRBJ2-7; TRBD2 matches 7 bases. Germline CDR1 SGHVS, CDR2 FNYEAQ. With V trimmed by 1 base and J by 7 bases, 13 bases remained unmatched. The CDR3 spans 16 residues. The CDR3 nucleotides read TGTGCCAGCAGCTTAGGCCCCTTCGCGGGAGCGGTGGAGCAGTACTTC. Protein: CASSLGPFAGAVEQYF.